The rows below give T cell receptor beta chains drawn from one sample of a study of radiation and T cells in renal cell carcinoma. TCRdb's copy holds only in-frame clones and misses some; the assay was immunoSEQ multiplex PCR. The sample carries around 60,000 clones, roughly 72% recorded once. The sequencing here drew on blood, taken from a patient whose treatment included radiotherapy and nephrectomy. The receptors stem from a man in his sixties with renal cell carcinoma. Each CDR3 is given with its conserved first and last residue. The D gene is left open where the match is weak. Only some rows state a clone size, as once, few, many or a class for expanded clones.

d_call j_call v_call clone_size cdr3_nt cdr3_aa
. TRBJ1-1 TRBV11-2 . TGTGCCAGCAGCTTGGGACTTTCTTTCATGAACACTGAAGCTTTCTTT CASSLGLSFMNTEAFF
. TRBJ2-6 TRBV7-2 . TGTGCCAGCAGCTTAGTGGGGGCCCGGGGTGGTGCCAACGTCCTGACTTTC CASSLVGARGGANVLTF
. TRBJ1-2 TRBV7-9 . TGTGCCAGCAGCTTAGAACAGGGAGTCGACTACACCTTC CASSLEQGVDYTF
. TRBJ2-2 TRBV6-5 . TGTGCCAGCAGTTCCGGACAGTCCCCCGCCGGGGAGCTGTTTTTT CASSSGQSPAGELFF
. TRBJ2-5 TRBV14 . TGTGCCAGCAGCCATCGTGGACAGACCCCGGGAAGGGAGACCCAGTACTTC CASSHRGQTPGRETQYF
TRBD1 TRBJ1-4 TRBV2 . TGTGCCAGCAGTGACCCACAGGGGGTCGGTGAAAAACTGTTTTTT CASSDPQGVGEKLFF
TRBD2 TRBJ2-1 TRBV27 once TGTGCCAGCAGTTCCAGGACTAGCGGGGCACTCAATGAGCAGTTCTTC CASSSRTSGALNEQFF
TRBD2 TRBJ2-5 TRBV30 few TGTGCCTGGAGTCCGAAGGGGGGACTAGCGGGGTATACCCAGTACTTC CAWSPKGGLAGYTQYF
TRBD2 TRBJ2-1 TRBV5-4 . TGTGCCAGCAGCTTTCTAGCGGATTACAATGAGCAGTTCTTC CASSFLADYNEQFF
. TRBJ1-1 TRBV6-4 . TGTGCCAGCAGTTATATCCCGGGGAGTGGAGCTTTCTTT CASSYIPGSGAFF
TRBD1 TRBJ2-3 TRBV4-1 . TGCGCCAGCAGCCCCGGACAGGGTGTAGGAGGGTCAGATACGCAGTATTTT CASSPGQGVGGSDTQYF
. TRBJ2-4 TRBV7-9 . TGTGCCAGCAGCCCGGCTGCTGTAGCCAAAAACATTCAGTACTTC CASSPAAVAKNIQYF
. TRBJ1-5 TRBV2 . TGTGCCAGCTCGGCAGGGCAGTCTGTCAATCAGCCCCAGCATTTT CASSAGQSVNQPQHF
. TRBJ1-5 TRBV7-9 . TGTGCCAGCAGCTTGGGCAGGGACCAGCCCCAGCATTTT CASSLGRDQPQHF
TRBD2 TRBJ2-3 TRBV6-4 . TGTGCCAGCAGACTAGCGGGAGGTAGCACAGATACGCAGTATTTT CASRLAGGSTDTQYF
. TRBJ2-6 TRBV7-7 few TGTGCCAGCAGCTTAGAACCGGGGACCCGCCCTGGGGCCAACGTCCTGACTTTC CASSLEPGTRPGANVLTF
TRBD1 TRBJ1-3 TRBV7-2 . TGTGCCAGCAGCTTAGGGTCGACAGGGTCTGGAAACACCATATATTTT CASSLGSTGSGNTIYF
TRBD2 TRBJ2-3 TRBV5-5 . TGTGCCAGCAGTTCCCCGGCGGGAGGAGGCACAGATACGCAGTATTTT CASSSPAGGGTDTQYF
TRBD2 TRBJ2-1 TRBV7-2 . TGTGCCAGCAGCTCCCAGGCGGGGGGTGGGGATGAGCAGTTCTTC CASSSQAGGGDEQFF
. TRBJ2-5 TRBV10-1 . TGCGCCAGCAGTGAAGTCCAGGAGGGGGAGACCCAGTACTTC CASSEVQEGETQYF
TRBD1 TRBJ1-1 TRBV10-3 medium-sized TGTGCCATCAGTGACGGTGGGGCGCGACAGGGCCGGACTGAAGCTTTCTTT CAISDGGARQGRTEAFF
TRBD1 TRBJ1-1 TRBV6-5 . TGTGCCAGCAGTTCCGGGACAGGGGGTTCGGCTTTCTTT CASSSGTGGSAFF
. TRBJ2-5 TRBV19 . TGTGCCAGTAGTATAGAGGGGTTGGAAGAGACCCAGTACTTC CASSIEGLEETQYF
. TRBJ2-3 TRBV6-5 . TGTGCCAGCAGTTTAACGGGTGACACAGATACGCAGTATTTT CASSLTGDTDTQYF
. TRBJ1-4 TRBV7-9 . TGTGCCAGCAGCTTAGGTGGACAGCCTAATGAAAAACTGTTTTTT CASSLGGQPNEKLFF
. TRBJ2-5 TRBV9 . TGTGCCAGCAGTCCATCATTGGGGACCCAGTACTTC CASSPSLGTQYF
TRBD1 TRBJ1-4 TRBV15 . TGTGCCACCAGCAGGGGAACAGGGGGTGATGAAAAACTGTTTTTT CATSRGTGGDEKLFF
. TRBJ2-2 TRBV2 few TGTGCCAGCAGTGAAGACAGGGTGGGGACCGGGGAGCTGTTTTTT CASSEDRVGTGELFF
. TRBJ2-3 TRBV5-4 . TGTGCCAGCAGATCCGGGACGGAGGCTAGCACAGATACGCAGTATTTT CASRSGTEASTDTQYF
TRBD2 TRBJ2-1 TRBV10-1 . TGCGCCAGCAGTGAGAGGGAGATAGCGGGAGTCGCCTACAATGAGCAGTTCTTC CASSEREIAGVAYNEQFF
TRBD2 TRBJ2-3 TRBV6-1 . TGTGCCAGCAGTGAAAGACTAGCGGGGGGAACAGATACGCAGTATTTT CASSERLAGGTDTQYF
. TRBJ1-2 TRBV6-5 . TGTGCCAGCAGTTCCCCAGGCTTTGGCTACACCTTC CASSSPGFGYTF
. TRBJ2-2 TRBV10-3 . TGTGCCATCAGACTCGGACAGTACGTCACCGGGGAGCTGTTTTTT CAIRLGQYVTGELFF